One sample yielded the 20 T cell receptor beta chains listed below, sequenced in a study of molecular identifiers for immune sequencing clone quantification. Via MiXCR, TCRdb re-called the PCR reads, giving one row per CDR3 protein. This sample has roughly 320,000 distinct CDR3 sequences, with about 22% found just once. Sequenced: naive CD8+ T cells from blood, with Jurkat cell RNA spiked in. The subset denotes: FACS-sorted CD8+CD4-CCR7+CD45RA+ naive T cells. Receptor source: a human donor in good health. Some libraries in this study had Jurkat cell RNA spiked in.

CDR3 residues: CASSLRTTTYEQYF. DNA of the CDR3: TGTGCCAGCAGCTTAAGGACTACTACCTACGAGCAGTACTTC. This rearrangement joins TRBV13 to TRBJ2-7; D is possibly TRBD2 (6 bases). The V and J ends lost 2 bases and 2 bases respectively, with 10 bases between them. CDR1 is PRHDT and CDR2 is FYEKMQ in the germline V gene (reference sequence). The CDR3 is made up of 14 amino acids.

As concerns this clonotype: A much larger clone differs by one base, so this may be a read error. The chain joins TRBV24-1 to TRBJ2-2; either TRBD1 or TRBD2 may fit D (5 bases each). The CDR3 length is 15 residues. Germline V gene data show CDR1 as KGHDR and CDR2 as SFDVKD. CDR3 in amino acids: CATSDFLEGTGEPFF. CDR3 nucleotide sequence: TGTGCCACCAGTGATTTTTTGGAAGGGACCGGGGAGCCGTTTTTT.

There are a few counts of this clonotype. The CDR3 DNA sequence: TGTGCCAGCAGCCAAACGTGGGACCAAGAGACCCAGTACTTC. This encodes CASSQTWDQETQYF. The chain joins TRBV28 to TRBJ2-5, with unresolved D. V dropped 6 bases and J dropped 0 bases, with 11 bases sitting between them. The CDR3 runs to 14 residues. The germline gives CDR1 MDHEN, CDR2 SYDVKM.

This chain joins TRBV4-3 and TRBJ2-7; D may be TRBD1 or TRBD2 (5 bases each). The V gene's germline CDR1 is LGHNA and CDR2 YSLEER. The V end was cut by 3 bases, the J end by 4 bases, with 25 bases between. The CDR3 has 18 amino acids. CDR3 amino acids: CASSQGLTSWGLQYEQYF. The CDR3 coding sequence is TGCGCCAGCAGCCAGGGTTTGACCAGCTGGGGGTTGCAGTACGAGCAGTACTTC.

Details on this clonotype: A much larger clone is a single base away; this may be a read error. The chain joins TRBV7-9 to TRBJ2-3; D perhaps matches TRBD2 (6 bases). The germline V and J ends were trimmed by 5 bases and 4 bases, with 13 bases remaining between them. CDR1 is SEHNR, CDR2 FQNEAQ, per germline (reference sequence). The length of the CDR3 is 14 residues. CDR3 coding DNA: TGTGCCAGCAGCATAGTCTCGGGAGCAGATACGCAGTATTTT. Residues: CASSIVSGADTQYF.

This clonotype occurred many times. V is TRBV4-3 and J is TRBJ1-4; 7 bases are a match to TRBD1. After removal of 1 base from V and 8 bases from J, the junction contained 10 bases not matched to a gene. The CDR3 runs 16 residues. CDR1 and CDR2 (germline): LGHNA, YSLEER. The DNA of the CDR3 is TGCGCCAGCAGCCAAGGGCCGACCGAGACAGGGGAAAAACTGTTTTTT. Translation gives CASSQGPTETGEKLFF.

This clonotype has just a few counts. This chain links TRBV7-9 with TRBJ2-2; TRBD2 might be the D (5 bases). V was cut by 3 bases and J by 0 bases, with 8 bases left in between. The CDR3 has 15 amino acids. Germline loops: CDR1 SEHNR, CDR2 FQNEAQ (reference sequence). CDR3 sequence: CASSFRGANTGELFF. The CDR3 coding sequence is TGTGCCAGCAGCTTTCGGGGAGCGAACACCGGGGAGCTGTTTTTT.

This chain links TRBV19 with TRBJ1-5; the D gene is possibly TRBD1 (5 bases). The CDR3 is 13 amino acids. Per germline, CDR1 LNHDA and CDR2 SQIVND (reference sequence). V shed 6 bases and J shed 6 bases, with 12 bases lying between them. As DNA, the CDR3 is TGTGCCAGTAGGAGAGGGGAGGGTCAGCCCCAGCATTTT. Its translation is CASRRGEGQPQHF.

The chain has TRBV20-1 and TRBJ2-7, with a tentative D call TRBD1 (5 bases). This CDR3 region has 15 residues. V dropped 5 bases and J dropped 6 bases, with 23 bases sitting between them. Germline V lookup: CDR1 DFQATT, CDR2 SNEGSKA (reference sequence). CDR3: CSARHSGLHPFEQYF. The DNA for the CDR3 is TGCAGTGCTCGCCACTCAGGGTTGCACCCTTTCGAGCAGTACTTC.

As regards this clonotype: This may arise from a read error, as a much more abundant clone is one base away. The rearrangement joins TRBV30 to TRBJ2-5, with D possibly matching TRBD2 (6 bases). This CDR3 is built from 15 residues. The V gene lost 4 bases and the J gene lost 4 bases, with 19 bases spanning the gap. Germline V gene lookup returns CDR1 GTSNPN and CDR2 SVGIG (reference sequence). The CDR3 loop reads CAWNRGRQEGETQYF. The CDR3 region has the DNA TGTGCCTGGAACCGGGGACGGCAGGAGGGAGAGACCCAGTACTTC.

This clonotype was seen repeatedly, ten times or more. CDR3 protein: CASSLGTSGRLETQYF. The DNA for the CDR3 is TGTGCCAGCAGCTTAGGGACTAGCGGGAGGCTTGAGACCCAGTACTTC. The chain is built from TRBV7-2 and TRBJ2-5; 14 bases line up with TRBD2. The V and J ends lost 1 base and 5 bases, in that order; junction bases with no gene match: 3. Germline assignment: CDR1 SGHTA and CDR2 FQGNSA. The CDR3 covers 16 residues.

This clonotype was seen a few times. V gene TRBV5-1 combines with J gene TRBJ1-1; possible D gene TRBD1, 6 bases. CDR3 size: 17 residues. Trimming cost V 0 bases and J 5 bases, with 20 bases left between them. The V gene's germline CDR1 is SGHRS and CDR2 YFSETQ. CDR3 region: CASSLAEGQGHLTEAFF. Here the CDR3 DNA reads TGCGCCAGCAGCTTGGCCGAGGGGCAGGGGCATCTTACTGAAGCTTTCTTT.

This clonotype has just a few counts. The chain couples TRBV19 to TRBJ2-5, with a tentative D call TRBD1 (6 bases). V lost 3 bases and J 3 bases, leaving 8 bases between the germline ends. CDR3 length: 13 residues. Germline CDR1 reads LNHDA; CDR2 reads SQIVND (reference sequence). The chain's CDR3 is CASSMAGEETQYF. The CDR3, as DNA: TGTGCCAGTAGTATGGCAGGGGAAGAGACCCAGTACTTC.

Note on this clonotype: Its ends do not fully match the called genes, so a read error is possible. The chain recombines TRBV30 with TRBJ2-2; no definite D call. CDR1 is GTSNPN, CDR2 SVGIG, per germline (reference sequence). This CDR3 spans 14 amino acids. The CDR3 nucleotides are TGTGCCTGGAGCACTCGGATGAACGCCGGGGAGCTGTTTTTT. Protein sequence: CAWSTRMNAGELFF.

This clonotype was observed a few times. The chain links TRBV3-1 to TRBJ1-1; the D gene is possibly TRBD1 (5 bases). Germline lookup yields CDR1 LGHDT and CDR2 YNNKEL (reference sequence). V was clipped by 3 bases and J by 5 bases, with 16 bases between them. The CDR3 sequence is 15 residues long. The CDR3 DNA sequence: TGTGCCAGCAGCCAGAGACAGAGCCTAAGGACTGAAGCTTTCTTT. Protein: CASSQRQSLRTEAFF. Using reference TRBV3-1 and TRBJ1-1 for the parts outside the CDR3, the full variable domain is DTAVSQTPKYLVTQMGNDKSIKCEQNLGHDTMYWYKQDSKKFLKIMFSYNNKELIINETVPNRFSPKSPDKAHLNLHINSLELGDSAVYFCASSQRQSLRTEAFFGQGTRLTVV.

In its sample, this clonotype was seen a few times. The CDR3: CASSLVPGMSNQPQHF. CDR3 in DNA: TGTGCCAGCAGTTTAGTACCCGGGATGAGCAATCAGCCCCAGCATTTT. This rearrangement joins TRBV27 to TRBJ1-5; D not certain. In germline, CDR1 is MNHEY, CDR2 SMNVEV (reference sequence). Trimming removed 2 bases at V and 1 base at J, with 12 bases between. The CDR3 is 16 residues long.

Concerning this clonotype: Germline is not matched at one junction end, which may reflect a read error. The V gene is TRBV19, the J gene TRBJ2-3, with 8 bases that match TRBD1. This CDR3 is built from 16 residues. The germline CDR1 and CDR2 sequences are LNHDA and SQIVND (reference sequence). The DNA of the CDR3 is TGTGCCAGTGGTTTACGACGCGACAGGGGCACTGATACGCAGTATTTT. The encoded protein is CASGLRRDRGTDTQYF.

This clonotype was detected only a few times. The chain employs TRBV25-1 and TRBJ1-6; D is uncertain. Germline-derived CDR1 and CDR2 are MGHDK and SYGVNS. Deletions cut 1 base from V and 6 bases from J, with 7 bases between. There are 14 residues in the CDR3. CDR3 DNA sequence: TGTGCCAGCAGTGAATTGGGGATTAATTCACCCCTCCACTTT. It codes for CASSELGINSPLHF.

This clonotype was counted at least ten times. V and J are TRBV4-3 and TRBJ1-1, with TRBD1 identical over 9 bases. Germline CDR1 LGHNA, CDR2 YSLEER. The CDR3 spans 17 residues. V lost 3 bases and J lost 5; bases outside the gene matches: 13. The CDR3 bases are TGCGCCAGCAGCCATCACCGGGACAGGGATTTCCGGACTGAAGCTTTCTTT. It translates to CASSHHRDRDFRTEAFF.

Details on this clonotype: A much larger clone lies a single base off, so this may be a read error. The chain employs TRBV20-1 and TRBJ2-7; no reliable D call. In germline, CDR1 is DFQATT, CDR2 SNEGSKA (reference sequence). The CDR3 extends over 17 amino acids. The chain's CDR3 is CGAAGHFVSRDSYEQYF. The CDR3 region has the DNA TGCGGTGCTGCCGGTCACTTCGTGTCCCGAGATTCCTACGAGCAGTACTTC.